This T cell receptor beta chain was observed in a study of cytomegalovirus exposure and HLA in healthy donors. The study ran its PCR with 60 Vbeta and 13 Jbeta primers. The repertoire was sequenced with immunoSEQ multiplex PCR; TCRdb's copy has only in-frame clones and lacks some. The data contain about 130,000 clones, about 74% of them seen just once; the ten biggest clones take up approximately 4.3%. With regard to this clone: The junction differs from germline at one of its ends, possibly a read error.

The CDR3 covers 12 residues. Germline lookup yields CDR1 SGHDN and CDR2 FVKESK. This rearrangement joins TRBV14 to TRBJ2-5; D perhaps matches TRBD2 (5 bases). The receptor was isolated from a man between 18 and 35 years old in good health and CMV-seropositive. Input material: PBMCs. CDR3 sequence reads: CAAGTLQETQYF. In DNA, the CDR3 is TGCGCGGCGGGCACCCTCCAAGAGACCCAGTACTTC. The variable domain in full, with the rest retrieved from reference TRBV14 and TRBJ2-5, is EAGVTQFPSHSVIEKGQTVTLRCDPISGHDNLYWYRRVMGKEIKFLLHFVKESKQDESGMPNNRFLAERTGGTYSTLKVQPAELEDSGVYFCAAGTLQETQYFGPGTRLLVL.